Below, 4 T cell receptor beta chains from the same sample are listed, as sequenced in a study of blood T cell repertoires in COVID-19. The assay was immunoSEQ multiplex PCR, and TCRdb's table has in-frame clones only and misses some. In the table there are tens of thousands of clones, about 87% of which are singletons. Sequences were obtained from peripheral blood. These receptors were obtained from a woman aged 50 to 65 with acute or convalescent COVID-19.

The chain couples TRBV29-1 to TRBJ2-5; D is perhaps TRBD1 (6 bases). This CDR3 is built from 13 residues. Germline loops: CDR1 SQVTM, CDR2 ANQGSEA. V was cut by 8 bases and J by 5 bases, with 18 bases left in between. The CDR3 here is CSYTGIDMETQYF. CDR3 DNA sequence: TGCAGCTACACAGGGATTGATATGGAGACCCAGTACTTC.

The gene calls are TRBV25-1 and TRBJ1-6; TRBD1 agrees at 7 bases. CDR1 is MGHDK and CDR2 is SYGVNS in the germline V gene. J was trimmed by 5 bases and V by 8 bases; bases with no gene match: 3. The CDR3 is made up of 13 amino acids. CDR3 in amino acids: CASQGQNNSPLHF. CDR3 nucleotide sequence: TGTGCCAGCCAGGGACAGAATAATTCACCCCTCCACTTT.

V usage is TRBV19 and J usage is TRBJ1-1; unclear D gene. The V gene lost 7 bases and the J gene lost 1 base, with 4 bases spanning the gap. Per germline, CDR1 LNHDA and CDR2 SQIVND (reference sequence). This CDR3 is built from 11 residues. The CDR3 spells CASIGNTEAFF. CDR3 nucleotides: TGTGCCAGTATCGGGAACACTGAAGCTTTCTTT.

This clone was counted a few times. This chain uses TRBV19 with TRBJ1-5; D is unresolved. CDR3 size: 16 residues. CDR1 is LNHDA and CDR2 is SQIVND in the germline V gene (reference sequence). Deletions cut 5 bases from V and 5 bases from J, with 19 bases between. CDR3 amino acids: CASSLGSGLLYQPQHF. In DNA form, the CDR3 reads TGTGCCAGTAGTCTCGGATCGGGTCTACTTTATCAGCCCCAGCATTTT.